Detailed here is one TCR beta chain. The junction departs from germline at one end; a sequencing error may be responsible. The CDR3 sequence is 12 residues long. This sample is part of a study of T-cell reconstitution after alpha-beta-depleted transplantation in children. During its preparation, the TCRbeta library received unique molecular identifiers. TCRdb used MiXCR to reprocess the PCR reads, holding one entry per CDR3 protein. The sample has 150,000 to 250,000 distinct CDR3 sequences; roughly 15% are singletons. The chain employs TRBV12-3 or TRBV12-4 and TRBJ2-7; possibly TRBD2 for D (7 bases). Here the sequenced sample was PBMCs from the stem cell graft donor, taken from the stem cell graft. This TCR came from a human donor who donated a stem cell graft to a child with acute lymphoblastic leukemia. The CDR3 here is CASRRGGYDQYF. The CDR3 DNA reads TGTGCCAGCCGGAGGGGGGGATACGACCAGTACTTC.